This T cell receptor gamma chain is from a study of gamma-delta chains in newborns, infants, children. Overall study: Microbial exposure reportedly drives polyclonal innate γδ T cell expansion after birth.

As concerns this clone: This may be a read error, as it is one base from a much larger clone. The same CDR3 arises from other DNA sequences in this sample as well.

TCRdb re-called the reads through CATT. The sample holds a few thousand gamma-chain clones, over 60% seen once. Germline assignment: CDR1 GITISATS and CDR2 ISYDGTV (reference sequence). The CDR3 totals 15 residues. V shed 1 base, J shed 8 bases, and the junction held 2 bases outside the gene matches. The sequence derives from a child who was a newborn, infant or young child, either healthy, febrile or measles-vaccinated (not recorded which). The rearrangement links TRGV9 to TRGJP. TCRdb records no J gene; here it was assigned by comparing the DNA to germline. The sample was blood. The CDR3 sequence is CALWEVQLGKKIKVF. CDR3 DNA: TGTGCCTTGTGGGAGGTTCAGTTGGGCAAAAAAATCAAGGTATTT.